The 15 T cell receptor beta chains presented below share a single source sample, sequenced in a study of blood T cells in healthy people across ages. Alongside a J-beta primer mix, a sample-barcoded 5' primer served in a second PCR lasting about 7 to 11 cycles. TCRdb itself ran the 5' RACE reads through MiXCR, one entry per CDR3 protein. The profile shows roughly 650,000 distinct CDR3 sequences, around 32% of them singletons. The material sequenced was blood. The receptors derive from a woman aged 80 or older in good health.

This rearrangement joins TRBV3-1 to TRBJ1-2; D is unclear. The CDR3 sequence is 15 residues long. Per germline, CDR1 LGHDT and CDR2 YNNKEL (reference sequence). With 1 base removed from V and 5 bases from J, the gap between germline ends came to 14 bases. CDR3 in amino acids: CASSQGPSLNYGYTF. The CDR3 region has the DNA TGTGCCAGCAGCCAAGGACCCAGTTTAAATTATGGCTACACCTTC.

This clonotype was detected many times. This chain's CDR3 is CASSAALGLNTEAFF. The CDR3 DNA reads as TGTGCCAGCAGCGCTGCATTGGGGCTGAACACTGAAGCTTTCTTT. The chain carries TRBV9 and TRBJ1-1; D is perhaps TRBD1 (5 bases). CDR3 size: 15 residues. V was pared by 3 bases and J by 0 bases, with 12 bases between. The germline V gene has CDR1 SGDLS and CDR2 YYNGEE.

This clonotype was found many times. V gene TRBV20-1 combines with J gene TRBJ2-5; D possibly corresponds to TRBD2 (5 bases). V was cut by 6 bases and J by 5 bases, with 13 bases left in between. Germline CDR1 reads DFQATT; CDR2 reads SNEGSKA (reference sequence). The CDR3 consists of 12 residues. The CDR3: CSAQLEVETQYF. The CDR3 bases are TGCAGTGCCCAACTAGAGGTTGAGACCCAGTACTTC.

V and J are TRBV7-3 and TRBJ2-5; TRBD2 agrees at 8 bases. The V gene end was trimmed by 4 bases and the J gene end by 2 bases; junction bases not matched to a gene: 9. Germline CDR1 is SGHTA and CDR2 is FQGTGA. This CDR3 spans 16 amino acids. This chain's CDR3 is CASSSLPRGGQETQYF. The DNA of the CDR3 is TGTGCCAGCAGCTCCCTCCCCCGGGGGGGGCAAGAGACCCAGTACTTC. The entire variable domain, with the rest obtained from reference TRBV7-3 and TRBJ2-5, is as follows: GAGVSQTPSNKVTEKGKYVELRCDPISGHTALYWYRQSLGQGPEFLIYFQGTGAADDSGLPNDRFFAVRPEGSVSTLKIQRTERGDSAVYLCASSSLPRGGQETQYFGPGTRLLVL.

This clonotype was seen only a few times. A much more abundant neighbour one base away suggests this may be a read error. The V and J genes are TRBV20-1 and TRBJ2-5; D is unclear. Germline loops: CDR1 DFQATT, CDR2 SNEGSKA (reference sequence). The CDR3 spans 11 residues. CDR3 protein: CRASREETQYF. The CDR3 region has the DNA TGCAGGGCTAGTCGCGAGGAGACCCAGTACTTC.

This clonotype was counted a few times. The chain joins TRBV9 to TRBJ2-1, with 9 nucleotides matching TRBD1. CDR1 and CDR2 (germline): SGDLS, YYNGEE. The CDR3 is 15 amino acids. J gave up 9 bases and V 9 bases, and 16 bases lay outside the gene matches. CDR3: CAISPRDRVGGEQFF. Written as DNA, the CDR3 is TGTGCCATCAGTCCCCGGGACAGGGTGGGCGGTGAGCAGTTCTTC. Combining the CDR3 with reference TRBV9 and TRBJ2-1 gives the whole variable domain DSGVTQTPKHLITATGQRVTLRCSPRSGDLSVYWYQQSLDQGLQFLIQYYNGEERAKGNILERFSAQQFPDLHSELNLSSLELGDSALYFCAISPRDRVGGEQFFGPGTRLTVL.

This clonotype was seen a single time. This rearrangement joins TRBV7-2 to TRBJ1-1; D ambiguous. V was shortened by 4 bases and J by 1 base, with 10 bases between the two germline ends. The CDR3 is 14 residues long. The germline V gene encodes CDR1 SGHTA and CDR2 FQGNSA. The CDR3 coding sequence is TGTGCCAGCAGCTCGCGGGCCCCGAACACTGAAGCTTTCTTT. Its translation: CASSSRAPNTEAFF.

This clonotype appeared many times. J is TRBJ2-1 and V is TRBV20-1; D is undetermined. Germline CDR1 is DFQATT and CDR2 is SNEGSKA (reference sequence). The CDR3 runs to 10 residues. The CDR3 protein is CSHAHNEQFF. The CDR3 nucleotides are TGCAGCCACGCCCACAATGAGCAGTTCTTC.

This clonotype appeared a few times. CDR3 nucleotides: TGTGCCAGCAGCGCTGCGGACTTTCCACCCTACGAGCAGTACTTC. It is translated as CASSAADFPPYEQYF. The rearrangement uses TRBV6-5 and TRBJ2-7; TRBD2 is a possible D gene (5 bases). Trimming pared 6 bases from V and 2 bases from J, leaving 17 bases between. The germline V gene encodes CDR1 MNHEY and CDR2 SVGAGI. The CDR3 runs to 15 residues.

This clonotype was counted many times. CDR3 sequence reads: CASTLTGEAFF. CDR3 bases: TGTGCCAGCACCCTGACAGGTGAAGCTTTCTTT. J is TRBJ1-1 and V is TRBV6-1; D is possibly TRBD1 (6 bases). The CDR3 has 11 amino acids. Germline CDR1 reads MNHNS; CDR2 reads SASEGT. V was pared by 7 bases and J by 7 bases, with 10 bases between.

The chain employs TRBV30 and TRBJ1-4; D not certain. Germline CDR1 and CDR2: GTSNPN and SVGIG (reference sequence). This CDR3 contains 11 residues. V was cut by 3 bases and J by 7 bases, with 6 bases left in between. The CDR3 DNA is TGTGCCTGGAGCCGACTTGAAAAACTGTTTTTT. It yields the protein CAWSRLEKLFF.

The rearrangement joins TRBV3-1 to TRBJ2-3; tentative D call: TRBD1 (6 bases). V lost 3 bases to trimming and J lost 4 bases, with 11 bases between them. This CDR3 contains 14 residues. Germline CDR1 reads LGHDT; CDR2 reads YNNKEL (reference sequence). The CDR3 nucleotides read TGTGCCAGCAGCCATAGCGCAGGGGCAGATACGCAGTATTTT. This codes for CASSHSAGADTQYF.

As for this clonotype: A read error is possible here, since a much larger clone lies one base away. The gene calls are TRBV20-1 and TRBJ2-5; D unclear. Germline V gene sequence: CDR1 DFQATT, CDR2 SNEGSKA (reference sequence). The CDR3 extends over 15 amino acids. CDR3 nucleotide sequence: TGCAGTGCTAGAGACCCCCTCCGGGTCCAAGAGGCCCAGTACTTC. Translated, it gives CSARDPLRVQEAQYF.

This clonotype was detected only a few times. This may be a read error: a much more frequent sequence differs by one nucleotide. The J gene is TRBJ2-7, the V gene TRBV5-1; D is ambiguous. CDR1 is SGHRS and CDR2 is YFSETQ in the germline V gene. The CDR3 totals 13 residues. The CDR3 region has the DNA TGCGCCAGCAGCCAAAGCGTCTCCTACGGGCAGTACTTC. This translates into CASSQSVSYGQYF.

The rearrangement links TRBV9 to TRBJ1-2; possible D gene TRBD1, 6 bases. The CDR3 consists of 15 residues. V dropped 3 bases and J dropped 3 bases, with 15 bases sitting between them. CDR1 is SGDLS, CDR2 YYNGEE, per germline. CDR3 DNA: TGTGCCAGCAGCGAGAGGCAGGGGCCCCACTATGGCTACACCTTC. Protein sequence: CASSERQGPHYGYTF.